This is a list of T cell receptor beta chains from one sample in a study of cytomegalovirus exposure and HLA in healthy donors. Data came from immunoSEQ multiplex PCR; TCRdb stores just in-frame clones and leaves some out. The profile shows under 200,000 clones, roughly 91% of them singletons. The sequenced sample was PBMCs. The receptors originated from a man aged 18 to 30 in good health and CMV-seropositive. Each CDR3 is given with its conserved first and last residue. A D gene is named only where the DNA matches it firmly. Not all rows give a size; the values are once, few, many and, for expanded clones, a class.

v_call	clone_size	d_call	j_call	cdr3_nt	cdr3_aa
TRBV19	-	-	TRBJ2-2	TGTGCCAGTAGAGGGACTTTGGCCCCTTCCCCCGGGGAGCTGTTTTTT	CASRGTLAPSPGELFF
TRBV9	-	TRBD2	TRBJ2-1	TGTGCCAGCAGCTCGGACCTAGCGGGAGGGTTCAATGAGCAGTTCTTC	CASSSDLAGGFNEQFF
TRBV19	-	TRBD1	TRBJ2-7	TGTGCCAGTAGTAAAGGACAGGGGTCCTACGAGCAGTACTTC	CASSKGQGSYEQYF
TRBV4-2	-	TRBD2	TRBJ2-2	TGTGCCAGCAGCCAAGCACCAGCGGGAGGGGCCGGGGAGCTGTTTTTT	CASSQAPAGGAGELFF
TRBV2	-	TRBD1	TRBJ2-7	TGTGCCAGCAGTACCGGGACAGTATCCGAGCAGTACTTC	CASSTGTVSEQYF
TRBV29-1	-	-	TRBJ2-7	TGCAGCATCGGACAGGGAGGGTACGAGCAGTACTTC	CSIGQGGYEQYF
TRBV28	-	TRBD2	TRBJ2-2	TGTGCCACCCAGCGGCCAGGGACTAGCGTGGTCGAGGAGCTGTTTTTT	CATQRPGTSVVEELFF
TRBV28	once	TRBD1	TRBJ2-5	TGTGCAAGCGCAGGGGGAGCAGGAGAGACCCAGTACTTC	CASAGGAGETQYF
TRBV21-1	-	-	TRBJ2-1	TGTGCCAGCAGCAAACCCCCTAGCGGGAGGGCTACGGATGAGCAGTTCTTC	CASSKPPSGRATDEQFF
TRBV5-4	few	-	TRBJ2-5	TGTGCCAGCAGCCCGCGGGGGCGAGAGACCCAGTACTTC	CASSPRGRETQYF
TRBV6-1	-	TRBD1	TRBJ1-2	TGTGCCAGCAGTAGCGGACAGGGAATACGGTATGGCTACACCTTC	CASSSGQGIRYGYTF
TRBV9	-	TRBD2	TRBJ2-3	TGTGCCAGCAGCGTACGGGGACTAGCAGCTGGAAGAGATACGCAGTATTTT	CASSVRGLAAGRDTQYF
TRBV13	once	TRBD1	TRBJ2-1	TGTGCCAGCAGCCCTCGGGGACAGGTATACAATGAGCAGTTCTTC	CASSPRGQVYNEQFF
TRBV4-1	many	TRBD1	TRBJ2-5	TGCGCCAGCAGCCAAGATGACAGGGGAGAAGAGACCCAGTACTTC	CASSQDDRGEETQYF
TRBV6-1	-	TRBD1	TRBJ2-1	TGTGCCAGCAGCGACAGGGGATCTTTCTACAATGAGCAGTTCTTC	CASSDRGSFYNEQFF
TRBV15	-	-	TRBJ1-1	TGTGCCACCAGCAGAGAAAGGTTCGAGTTTACTATGAACACTGAAGCTTTCTTT	CATSRERFEFTMNTEAFF
TRBV10-3	-	TRBD2	TRBJ2-7	TGTGCCATCAGTGAGTCTGAGTTGACTAGCTGGTCCTACGAGCAGTACTTC	CAISESELTSWSYEQYF
TRBV14	-	TRBD2	TRBJ2-7	TGTGCCAGCAGCAACACCGGGACTAGGATTCTAGGCGAGCAGTACTTC	CASSNTGTRILGEQYF
TRBV5-1	-	-	TRBJ1-1	TGCGCCAGCAGCTTGGGCGGATCGAACACTGAAGCTTTCTTT	CASSLGGSNTEAFF
TRBV11-2	-	-	TRBJ2-5	TGTGCCAGCAGCAACCCCGCGACAGGCCAGACCCAGTACTTC	CASSNPATGQTQYF
TRBV14	-	TRBD2	TRBJ2-5	TGTGCCAGCAGCCACCGGCTAGCGGGAGACCAAGAGACCCAGTACTTC	CASSHRLAGDQETQYF
TRBV7-9	-	-	TRBJ2-3	TGTGCCAGCAGCGCCCCTCGGGGAGCGGAGTTCACAGATACGCAGTATTTT	CASSAPRGAEFTDTQYF
TRBV10-3	-	-	TRBJ2-3	TGTGCCATCAGTGTCTCCGACAGTAGCACAGATACGCAGTATTTT	CAISVSDSSTDTQYF
TRBV12-5	-	-	TRBJ1-2	TGTGCTAGTGGCAATTACAGGGTGGAAGGCTACACCTTC	CASGNYRVEGYTF
TRBV7-3	-	-	TRBJ2-3	TGTGCCAGCAGCTTAACGGGCAGGTCCACAGATACGCAGTATTTT	CASSLTGRSTDTQYF
TRBV7-9	-	TRBD1	TRBJ2-1	TGTGCCAGCGATCAGACAGGGGACAATGAGCAGTTCTTC	CASDQTGDNEQFF
TRBV11-2	-	TRBD2	TRBJ2-1	TGTGCCAGCAGCCCCGTAGCGGGAGCGTACAATGAGCAGTTCTTC	CASSPVAGAYNEQFF
TRBV5-6	once	-	TRBJ2-6	TGTGCCAGCAGCATCCGGTCCTCTGGGGCCAACGTCCTGACTTTC	CASSIRSSGANVLTF
TRBV27	-	TRBD2	TRBJ2-1	TGTGCCAGCACCTGGACTAGCGGCTACAATGAGCAGTTCTTC	CASTWTSGYNEQFF
TRBV9	-	TRBD2	TRBJ2-5	TGTGCCAGCAGCCGAGGACTAGCGGGCCTCCAAGAGACCCAGTACTTC	CASSRGLAGLQETQYF
TRBV5-1	-	TRBD1	TRBJ2-1	TGCGCCAGCAGCTTGGGACAGGGGGCCGATGAGCAGTTCTTC	CASSLGQGADEQFF
TRBV5-4	-	TRBD2	TRBJ2-3	TGTGCCAGCAGCTTAAGCGGGGACGGCACAGATACGCAGTATTTT	CASSLSGDGTDTQYF
TRBV28	-	-	TRBJ2-7	TGTGCCAGCAGTTTATTTCCGCGGAAATCCGACGCTTCGGACTACGAGCAGTACTTC	CASSLFPRKSDASDYEQYF
TRBV29-1	once	TRBD2	TRBJ2-1	TGCAGCCTGCGGGAGAGCTCCTACAATGAGCAGTTCTTC	CSLRESSYNEQFF
TRBV11-3	-	TRBD1	TRBJ2-1	TGTGCCAGCAGAAATAGACAGGGCAATGAGCAGTTCTTC	CASRNRQGNEQFF
TRBV7-2	-	TRBD1	TRBJ2-3	TGTGCCAGCAGTCTCGACAGGGGAACAGATACGCAGTATTTT	CASSLDRGTDTQYF
TRBV2	-	-	TRBJ2-5	TGTGCCAGCAGTGAAGCGTGGTTACCAGCGCTTAGGGAGACCCAGTACTTC	CASSEAWLPALRETQYF
TRBV27	once	TRBD1	TRBJ2-2	TGTGCCAGCAGTTTCGTGACAGGGTGGGCCGGGGAGCTGTTTTTT	CASSFVTGWAGELFF
TRBV19	-	-	TRBJ1-1	TGTGCCAGTAGAAACTATCCATCGACTGAAGCTTTCTTT	CASRNYPSTEAFF
TRBV21-1	-	-	TRBJ1-2	TGTGCCAGCAGCAAGATGGGCAGGACTTCACGGAGTGGCTACACCTTC	CASSKMGRTSRSGYTF
TRBV6-5	-	TRBD2	TRBJ2-2	TGTGCCAGCAAACCGGGACTAGGGAACACCGGGGAGCTGTTTTTT	CASKPGLGNTGELFF
TRBV29-1	-	-	TRBJ2-1	TGCAGCGTTGAAGGACCCACAGGGCTCGGTGAGCAGTTCTTC	CSVEGPTGLGEQFF
TRBV7-6	-	-	TRBJ2-7	TGTGCCAGCAGCTCACAGGGAAGCGATCCGGTCGAGCAGTACTTC	CASSSQGSDPVEQYF
TRBV19	-	TRBD2	TRBJ2-1	TGTGCCAGTAGTCACTGGCGGGAGGGCTCTAATGAGCAGTTCTTC	CASSHWREGSNEQFF
TRBV30	-	-	TRBJ2-5	TGTGCCTGGGTCTTAGGGGGGGGAGGAACCCAGTACTTC	CAWVLGGGGTQYF